The next 3 T cell receptor beta chains were all read from a single sample in a study of shared T cell receptors in the human thymus. Generated by immunoSEQ multiplex PCR, the TCRdb table keeps only in-frame clones and is missing some. Among 700,000 to 750,000 clones listed, approximately 83% were seen once. The data also belong to a second study, concerning human thymus T cells.

The sequenced material came from thymocytes. These receptors all come from a girl less than two years old with a congenital heart defect.

This chain joins TRBV12-5 and TRBJ2-1; a possible D gene is TRBD2 (5 bases). The germline V gene encodes CDR1 LGHNT and CDR2 FRNRAP. V lost 0 bases, J lost 4 bases, and 19 bases lay in between. The CDR3 spans 18 residues. In nucleotides, the CDR3 is TGTGCTAGTGGTTTGGTACTAAGCGGCGGGTGTCATTACAATGAGCAGTTCTTC. Its protein product is CASGLVLSGGCHYNEQFF.

This chain links TRBV10-2 with TRBJ1-2; a possible D gene is TRBD1 (6 bases). Germline V gene lookup returns CDR1 WSHSY and CDR2 SAAADI. This CDR3 comprises 14 residues. V dropped 10 bases and J dropped 1 base, with 16 bases sitting between them. CDR3 residues: CATGRGRVNYGYTF. CDR3 nucleotides: TGCGCCACCGGGAGGGGGAGGGTTAACTATGGCTACACCTTC.

The rearrangement joins TRBV7-6 to TRBJ2-5; D gene uncertain. This CDR3 has 13 residues. Trimming pared 3 bases from V and 5 bases from J, leaving 10 bases between. Germline V gives CDR1 SGHVS, CDR2 FNYEAQ. The CDR3 loop is CASSFRSSETQYF. For the CDR3, the DNA is TGTGCCAGCAGCTTCCGAAGTAGCGAGACCCAGTACTTC.